The rows below give T cell receptor beta chains drawn from one sample of a study of blood T cells in healthy people across ages. TCRdb called the 5' RACE reads again in MiXCR, with one record for every CDR3 protein. The table lists 1.6 million or so distinct CDR3 sequences, almost 35% of them singletons. Sequencing was done on a sample of blood. The receptor set was obtained from a woman aged 25 to 39 in good health. CDR3s include the opening cysteine and the closing phenylalanine or tryptophan. The D gene is left open where the match is weak. Expanded clones get a size class; other rows say once, few or many, or leave the size out.

TRBJ2-1 once - TRBV5-4 CASSLAGEVNEQFF TGTGCCAGCAGCTTGGCGGGAGAGGTAAATGAGCAGTTCTTC
TRBJ2-3 many - TRBV20-1 CSARDSYTDTQYF TGCAGTGCTAGAGACAGCTACACAGATACGCAGTATTTT
TRBJ2-5 once TRBD1 TRBV6-1 CASSEGQGTQETQYF TGTGCCAGCAGTGAGGGACAGGGGACTCAAGAGACCCAGTACTTC
TRBJ2-2 - TRBD2 TRBV11-2 CASSSPLAGGAGELFF TGTGCCAGCAGCTCTCCACTAGCGGGAGGGGCCGGGGAGCTGTTTTTT
TRBJ2-3 many - TRBV27 CASKGTSTDTQYF TGTGCCAGCAAAGGAACTAGCACAGATACGCAGTATTTT
TRBJ2-1 - TRBD2 TRBV5-6 CASSLAIRPVTSGYNEQFF TGTGCCAGCAGCTTGGCGATTCGGCCGGTGACTAGCGGCTACAATGAGCAGTTCTTC
TRBJ1-2 - TRBD1 TRBV29-1 CGVEDGGQNYGYTF TGCGGCGTTGAAGATGGGGGACAGAACTATGGCTACACCTTC
TRBJ2-7 few TRBD1 TRBV7-9 CASSSSGTDEQYF TGTGCCAGCAGCTCATCCGGGACAGACGAGCAGTACTTC
TRBJ2-3 many - TRBV7-2 CASSTHSGAFTDTQYF TGTGCCAGCAGCACCCACTCTGGGGCGTTCACAGATACGCAGTATTTT
TRBJ2-7 many TRBD2 TRBV29-1 CSVAGTTFGLVSYEQYF TGCAGCGTTGCCGGGACTACCTTTGGGTTAGTTTCCTACGAGCAGTACTTC
TRBJ1-2 - TRBD1 TRBV28 CASSLLTGEDTF TGTGCCAGCAGTTTACTGACAGGGGAGGACACCTTC
TRBJ2-7 - TRBD2 TRBV20-1 CSARYLAGDREQYF TGCAGTGCTAGGTACCTAGCGGGAGATCGGGAGCAGTACTTC
TRBJ2-1 - TRBD2 TRBV12-3/TRBV12-4 CASRLMGASGSNEQFF TGTGCCAGCAGGCTGATGGGTGCTAGCGGGAGCAATGAGCAGTTCTTC
TRBJ2-5 few - TRBV3-1 CASSQRQKGFGETQYF TGTGCCAGCAGCCAACGACAAAAGGGGTTTGGAGAGACCCAGTACTTC
TRBJ2-3 - - TRBV7-9 CASSLRRESTDTQYF TGTGCCAGCAGCTTACGGAGGGAGAGCACAGATACGCAGTATTTT
TRBJ2-3 few TRBD2 TRBV5-4 CASSSKLAGGSTDTQYF TGTGCCAGCAGCTCGAAACTAGCGGGAGGTAGCACAGATACGCAGTATTTT
TRBJ2-1 - TRBD2 TRBV5-1 CASSRAGLAGGPRGRRVNEQFF TGCGCCAGCAGCCGAGCGGGACTAGCGGGAGGGCCCAGGGGGCGACGCGTCAATGAGCAGTTCTTC
TRBJ2-3 - TRBD1 TRBV3-1 CASSLRDRTTDTQYF TGTGCCAGCAGCCTCCGGGACAGAACCACAGATACGCAGTATTTT
TRBJ2-1 - TRBD2 TRBV4-2 CASSQTGGHQQWEQFF TGTGCCAGCAGCCAAACGGGAGGGCACCAACAATGGGAGCAGTTCTTC
TRBJ1-1 - - TRBV27 CASSRMDSPRTEAFF TGTGCCAGCAGTAGGATGGACAGTCCCAGGACTGAAGCTTTCTTT
TRBJ1-5 few TRBD1 TRBV10-3 CAIGTAPNQPQHF TGTGCCATCGGGACAGCTCCGAATCAGCCCCAGCATTTT
TRBJ2-7 few - TRBV2 CASRADFRDEQYF TGTGCCAGCAGGGCGGACTTTCGGGACGAGCAGTACTTC
TRBJ2-7 - - TRBV20-1 CSLRRGSPYEQYF TGCAGCCTTCGGAGGGGGTCTCCTTACGAGCAGTACTTC
TRBJ2-1 - TRBD2 TRBV7-2 CASSMTSREQFF TGTGCCAGCAGCATGACTAGCCGAGAGCAGTTCTTC